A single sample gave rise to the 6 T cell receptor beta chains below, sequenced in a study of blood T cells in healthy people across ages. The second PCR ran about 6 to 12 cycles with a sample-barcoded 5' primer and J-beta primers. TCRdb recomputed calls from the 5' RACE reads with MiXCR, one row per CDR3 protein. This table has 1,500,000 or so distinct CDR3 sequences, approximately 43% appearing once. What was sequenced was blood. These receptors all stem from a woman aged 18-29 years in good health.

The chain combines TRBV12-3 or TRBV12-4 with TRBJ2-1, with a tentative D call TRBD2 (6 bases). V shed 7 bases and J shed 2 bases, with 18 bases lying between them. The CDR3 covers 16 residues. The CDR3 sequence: CASTPSVAVPYNEQFF. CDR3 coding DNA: TGTGCCAGCACCCCAAGCGTAGCGGTCCCCTACAATGAGCAGTTCTTC.

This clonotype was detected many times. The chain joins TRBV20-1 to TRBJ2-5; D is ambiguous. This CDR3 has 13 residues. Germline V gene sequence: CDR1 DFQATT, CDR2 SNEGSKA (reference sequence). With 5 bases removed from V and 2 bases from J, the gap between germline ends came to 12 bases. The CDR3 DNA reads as TGCAGTGCTTGGACCCACCTACAAGAGACCCAGTACTTC. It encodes CSAWTHLQETQYF.

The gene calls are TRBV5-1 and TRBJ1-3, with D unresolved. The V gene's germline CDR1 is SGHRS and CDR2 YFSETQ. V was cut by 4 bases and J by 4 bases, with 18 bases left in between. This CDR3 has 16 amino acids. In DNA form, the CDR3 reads TGCGCCAGCAGCGCGGATCTCGGCAGCTTAGGAAACACCATATATTTT. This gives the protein CASSADLGSLGNTIYF.

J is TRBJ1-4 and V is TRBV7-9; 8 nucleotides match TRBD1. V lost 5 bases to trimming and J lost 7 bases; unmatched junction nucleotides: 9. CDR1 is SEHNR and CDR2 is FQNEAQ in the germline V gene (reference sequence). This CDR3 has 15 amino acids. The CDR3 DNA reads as TGTGCCAGCAGCAAAGGGACAGGAGGAGGTGAAAAACTGTTTTTT. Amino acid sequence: CASSKGTGGGEKLFF.

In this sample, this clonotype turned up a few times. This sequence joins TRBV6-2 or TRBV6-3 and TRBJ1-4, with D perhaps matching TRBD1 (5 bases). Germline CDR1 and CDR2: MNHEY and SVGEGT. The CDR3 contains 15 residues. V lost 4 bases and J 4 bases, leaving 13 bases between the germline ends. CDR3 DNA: TGTGCCAGCAGTTTGCCGGGACCGTTTAATGAAAAACTGTTTTTT. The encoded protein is CASSLPGPFNEKLFF.

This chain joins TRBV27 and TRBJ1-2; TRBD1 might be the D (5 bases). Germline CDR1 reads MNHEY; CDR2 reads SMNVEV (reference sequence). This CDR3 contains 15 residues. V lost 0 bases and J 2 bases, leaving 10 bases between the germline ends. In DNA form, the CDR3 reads TGTGCCAGCAGTTTATCGGCCAGGGAGAACTATGGCTACACCTTC. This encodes CASSLSARENYGYTF.